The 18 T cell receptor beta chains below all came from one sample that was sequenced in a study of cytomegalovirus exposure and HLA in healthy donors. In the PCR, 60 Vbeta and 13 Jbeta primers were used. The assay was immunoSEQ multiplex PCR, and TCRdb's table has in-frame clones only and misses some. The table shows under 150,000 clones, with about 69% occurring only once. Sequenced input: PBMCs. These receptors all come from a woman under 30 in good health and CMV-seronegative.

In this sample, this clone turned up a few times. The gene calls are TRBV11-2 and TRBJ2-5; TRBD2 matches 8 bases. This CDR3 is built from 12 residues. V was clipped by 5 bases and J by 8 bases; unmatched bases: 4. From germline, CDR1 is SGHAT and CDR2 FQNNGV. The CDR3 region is CASSGTSYTQYF. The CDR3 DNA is TGTGCCAGCAGCGGGACTAGTTACACCCAGTACTTC.

The CDR3 DNA reads as TGTGCCAGCAGTGAGAGGGACCGACAGGTTCTAATCTATGGCTACACCTTC. It translates to CASSERDRQVLIYGYTF. This chain joins TRBV6-1 and TRBJ1-2; possibly TRBD1 for D (6 bases). Germline V lookup: CDR1 MNHNS, CDR2 SASEGT. V lost 3 bases and J 4 bases, leaving 21 bases between the germline ends. This CDR3 is 17 amino acids long.

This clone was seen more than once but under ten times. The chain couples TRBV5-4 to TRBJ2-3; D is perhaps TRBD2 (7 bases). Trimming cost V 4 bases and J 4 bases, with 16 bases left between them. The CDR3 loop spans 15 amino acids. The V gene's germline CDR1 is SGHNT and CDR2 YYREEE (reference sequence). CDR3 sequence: CASSPEGGPSDTQYF. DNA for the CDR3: TGTGCCAGCAGCCCCGAGGGGGGGCCGTCAGATACGCAGTATTTT.

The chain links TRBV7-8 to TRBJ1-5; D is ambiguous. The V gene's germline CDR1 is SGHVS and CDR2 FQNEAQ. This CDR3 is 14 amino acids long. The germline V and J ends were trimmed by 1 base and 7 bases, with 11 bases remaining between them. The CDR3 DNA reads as TGTGCCAGCAGCTTAGGTGCAGGATCCCAGCCCCAGCATTTT. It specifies CASSLGAGSQPQHF. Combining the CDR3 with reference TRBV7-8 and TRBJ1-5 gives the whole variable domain GAGVSQSPRYKVAKRGQDVALRCDPISGHVSLFWYQQALGQGPEFLTYFQNEAQLDKSGLPSDRFFAERPEGSVSTLKIQRTQQEDSAVYLCASSLGAGSQPQHFGDGTRLSIL.

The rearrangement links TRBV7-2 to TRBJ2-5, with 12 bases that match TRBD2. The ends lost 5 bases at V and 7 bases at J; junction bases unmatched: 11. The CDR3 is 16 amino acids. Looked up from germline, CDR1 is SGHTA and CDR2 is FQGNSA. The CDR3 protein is CASSRSSGGAVGTQYF. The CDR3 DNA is TGTGCCAGCAGCCGTTCTAGCGGGGGGGCCGTTGGGACCCAGTACTTC.

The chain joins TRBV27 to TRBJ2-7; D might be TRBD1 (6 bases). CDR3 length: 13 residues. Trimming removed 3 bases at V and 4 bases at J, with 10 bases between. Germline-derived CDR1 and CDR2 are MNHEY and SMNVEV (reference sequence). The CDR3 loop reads CASSLNRVYEQYF. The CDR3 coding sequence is TGTGCCAGCAGTTTGAACAGGGTGTACGAGCAGTACTTC.

For the CDR3, the DNA is TGTGCCAGCAGCTTAGAAGCGGGGGGGCTAAATGAGCAGTTCTTC. Translating gives CASSLEAGGLNEQFF. The rearrangement links TRBV7-6 to TRBJ2-1; 10 nucleotides agree with TRBD2. The trim removed 1 base at V and 7 bases at J, leaving 4 bases unmatched. The CDR3 runs 15 residues. Germline V gene sequence: CDR1 SGHVS, CDR2 FNYEAQ.

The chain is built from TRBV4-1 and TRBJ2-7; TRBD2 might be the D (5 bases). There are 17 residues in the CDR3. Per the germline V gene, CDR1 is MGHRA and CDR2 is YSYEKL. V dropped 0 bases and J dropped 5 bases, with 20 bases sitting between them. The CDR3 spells CASSQETPFLAPHEQYF. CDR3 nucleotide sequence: TGCGCCAGCAGCCAAGAAACCCCTTTTCTAGCTCCCCACGAGCAGTACTTC.

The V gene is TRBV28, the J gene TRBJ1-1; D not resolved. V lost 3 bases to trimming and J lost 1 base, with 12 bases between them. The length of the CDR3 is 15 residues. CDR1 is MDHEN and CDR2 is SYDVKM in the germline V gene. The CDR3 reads CASSLSRSWNTEAFF. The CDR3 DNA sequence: TGTGCCAGCAGTTTGTCGAGGAGTTGGAACACTGAAGCTTTCTTT.

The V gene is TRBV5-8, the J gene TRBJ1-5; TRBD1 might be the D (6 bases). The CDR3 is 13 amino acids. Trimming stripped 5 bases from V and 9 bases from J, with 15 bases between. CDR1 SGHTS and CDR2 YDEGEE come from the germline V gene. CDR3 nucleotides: TGTGCCAGCAGATCGACAGGCCGACGGCCCCAGCATTTT. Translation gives CASRSTGRRPQHF.

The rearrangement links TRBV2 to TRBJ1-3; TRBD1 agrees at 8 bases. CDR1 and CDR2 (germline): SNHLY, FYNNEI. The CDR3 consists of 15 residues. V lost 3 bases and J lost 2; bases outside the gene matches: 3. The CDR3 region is CASSDQGAAGNTIYF. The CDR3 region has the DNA TGTGCCAGCAGTGACCAGGGGGCCGCTGGAAACACCATATATTTT.

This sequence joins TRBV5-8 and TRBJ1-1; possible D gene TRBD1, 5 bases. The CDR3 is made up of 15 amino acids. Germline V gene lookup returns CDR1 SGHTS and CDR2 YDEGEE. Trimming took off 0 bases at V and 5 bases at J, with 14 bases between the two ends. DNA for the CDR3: TGTGCCAGCAGCTTGGCCGTGGGGGGACGGACTGAAGCTTTCTTT. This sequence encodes CASSLAVGGRTEAFF.

CDR3 residues: CASSPGGTGYSEAFF. The CDR3 bases are TGCGCCAGCAGCCCTGGCGGGACCGGGTACAGTGAAGCTTTCTTT. The rearrangement joins TRBV5-1 to TRBJ1-1; D possibly corresponds to TRBD1 (5 bases). V lost 4 bases, J lost 7 bases, and 20 bases lay in between. Germline V CDR1 and CDR2: SGHRS, YFSETQ. There are 15 residues in the CDR3.

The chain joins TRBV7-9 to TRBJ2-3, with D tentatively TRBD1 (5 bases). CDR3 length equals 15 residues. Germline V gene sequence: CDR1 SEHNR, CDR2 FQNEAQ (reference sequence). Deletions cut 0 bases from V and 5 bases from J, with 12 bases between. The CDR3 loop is CASSLAQGGGDTQYF. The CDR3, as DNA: TGTGCCAGCAGCTTAGCGCAGGGCGGTGGAGATACGCAGTATTTT.

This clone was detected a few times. In nucleotides, the CDR3 is TGCGCCAGCAGCCTCGCCCGGGGTGCAACTGAAGCTTTCTTT. As protein: CASSLARGATEAFF. The chain is built from TRBV5-1 and TRBJ1-1, with D unclear. CDR1 is SGHRS, CDR2 YFSETQ, per germline. The length of the CDR3 is 14 residues. V lost 4 bases and J 5 bases, leaving 15 bases between the germline ends.

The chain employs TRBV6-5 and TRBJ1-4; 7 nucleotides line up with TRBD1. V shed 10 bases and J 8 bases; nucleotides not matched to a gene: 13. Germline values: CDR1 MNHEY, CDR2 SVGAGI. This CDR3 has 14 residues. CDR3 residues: CATVPTGPSEKLFF. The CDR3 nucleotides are TGTGCCACCGTACCGACAGGGCCCTCCGAAAAACTGTTTTTT.

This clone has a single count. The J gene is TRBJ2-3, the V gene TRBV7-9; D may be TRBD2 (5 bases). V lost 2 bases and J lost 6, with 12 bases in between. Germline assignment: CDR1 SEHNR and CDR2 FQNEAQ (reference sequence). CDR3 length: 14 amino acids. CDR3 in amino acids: CASSLTASWDTQYF. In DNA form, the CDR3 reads TGTGCCAGCAGCTTAACGGCTAGCTGGGATACGCAGTATTTT. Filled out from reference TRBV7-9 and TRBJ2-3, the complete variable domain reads DTGVSQNPRHKITKRGQNVTFRCDPISEHNRLYWYRQTLGQGPEFLTYFQNEAQLEKSRLLSDRFSAERPKGSFSTLEIQRTEQGDSAMYLCASSLTASWDTQYFGPGTRLTVL.

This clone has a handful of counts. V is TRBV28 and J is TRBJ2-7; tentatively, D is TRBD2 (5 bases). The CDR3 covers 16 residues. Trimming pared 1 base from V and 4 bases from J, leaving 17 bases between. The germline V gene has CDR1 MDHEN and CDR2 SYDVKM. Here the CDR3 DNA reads TGTGCCAGCAGTTTATACACGGGAACTTTATCTTACGAGCAGTACTTC. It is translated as CASSLYTGTLSYEQYF.